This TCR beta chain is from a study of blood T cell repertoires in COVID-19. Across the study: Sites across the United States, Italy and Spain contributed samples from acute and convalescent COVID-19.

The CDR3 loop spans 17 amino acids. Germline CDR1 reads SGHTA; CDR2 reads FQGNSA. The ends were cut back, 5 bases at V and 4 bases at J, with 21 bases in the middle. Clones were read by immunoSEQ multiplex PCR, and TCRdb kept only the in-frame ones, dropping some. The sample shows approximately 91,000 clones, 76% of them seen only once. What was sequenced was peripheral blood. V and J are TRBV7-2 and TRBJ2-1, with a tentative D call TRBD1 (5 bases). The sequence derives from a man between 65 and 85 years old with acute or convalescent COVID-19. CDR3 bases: TGTGCCAGCAGCCCCCCAATGGGGCAGGTAGGGTACAATGAGCAGTTCTTC. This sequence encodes CASSPPMGQVGYNEQFF.